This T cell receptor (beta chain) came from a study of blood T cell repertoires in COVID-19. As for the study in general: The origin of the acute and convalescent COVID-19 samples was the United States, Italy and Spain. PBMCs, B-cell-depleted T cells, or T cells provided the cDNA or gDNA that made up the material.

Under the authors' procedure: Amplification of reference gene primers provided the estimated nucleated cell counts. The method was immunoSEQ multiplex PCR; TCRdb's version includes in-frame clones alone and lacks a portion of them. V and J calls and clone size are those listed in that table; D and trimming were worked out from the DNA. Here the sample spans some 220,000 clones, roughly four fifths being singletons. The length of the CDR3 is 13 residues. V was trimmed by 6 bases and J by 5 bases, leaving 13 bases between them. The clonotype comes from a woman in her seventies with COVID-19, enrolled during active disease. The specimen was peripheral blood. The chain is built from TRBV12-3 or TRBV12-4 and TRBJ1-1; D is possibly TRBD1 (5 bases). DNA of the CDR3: TGTGCCAGCAGCCCCTCGACAGTGACTGAAGCTTTCTTT. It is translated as CASSPSTVTEAFF.